Listed below are T cell receptor beta chains from one sample, sequenced in a study of technical replicates of blood from a few donors. The protocol was immunoSEQ multiplex PCR, while the TCRdb copy is restricted to in-frame clones and leaves out a portion. The sample consists of approximately 75,000 clones, approximately 97% of them appearing once. Material: T cells isolated from PBMCs. Receptor source: a human donor in good health. The CDR3 runs from the conserved cysteine through the conserved F or W. The order of the fields is D gene, V gene, clone size, J gene, CDR3 protein, CDR3 DNA. A D gene is named only where the DNA matches it firmly. The size of a clone is reported for some rows only, either as once, few or many, or as a class for expanded clones.

NA	TRBV28	NA	TRBJ2-3	CASNVVSNPQYF	TGTGCCAGCAATGTAGTGAGTAATCCGCAGTATTTT
TRBD1	TRBV5-1	NA	TRBJ1-2	CASSGTGLNYGYTF	TGCGCCAGCAGCGGGACAGGGCTTAACTATGGCTACACCTTC
TRBD1	TRBV29-1	NA	TRBJ2-7	CSAGGDRGSEQYF	TGCAGCGCTGGTGGGGACAGGGGGAGCGAGCAGTACTTC
NA	TRBV7-9	NA	TRBJ2-2	CASSLKSPKTGELFF	TGTGCCAGCAGCTTAAAAAGCCCGAAGACCGGGGAGCTGTTTTTT
NA	TRBV18	few	TRBJ1-1	CASSLQANTEAFF	TGTGCCAGCTCATTACAGGCGAACACTGAAGCTTTCTTT
TRBD1	TRBV28	NA	TRBJ1-2	CASRDRGLNYGYTF	TGTGCCAGCAGGGACAGGGGGCTTAACTATGGCTACACCTTC
TRBD1	TRBV13	NA	TRBJ2-1	CASSDRTGETANEQFF	TGTGCCAGCAGCGACAGGACAGGGGAGACTGCCAATGAGCAGTTCTTC
NA	TRBV4-1	NA	TRBJ1-6	CASSDGYGGNSPLHF	TGCGCCAGCAGCGACGGATACGGAGGGAATTCACCCCTCCACTTT
TRBD1	TRBV28	NA	TRBJ2-2	CASSFPRQGLATGELFF	TGTGCCAGCAGTTTCCCTCGACAGGGGCTTGCGACCGGGGAGCTGTTTTTT
TRBD1	TRBV27	NA	TRBJ1-2	CASSSIRQGYGYTF	TGTGCCAGCAGTTCCATTAGACAGGGCTATGGCTACACCTTC
TRBD1	TRBV2	NA	TRBJ1-1	CASRERDRMGEAFF	TGTGCCAGCAGGGAACGGGACAGGATGGGTGAAGCTTTCTTT
TRBD1	TRBV12-5	NA	TRBJ1-3	CASGSPDREGFSGNTIYF	TGTGCTAGTGGTTCCCCGGACAGGGAGGGGTTCTCTGGAAACACCATATATTTT
TRBD2	TRBV9	NA	TRBJ2-3	CASSVAPDSGGGTDTQYF	TGTGCCAGCAGCGTAGCTCCCGATAGCGGGGGAGGCACAGATACGCAGTATTTT
TRBD2	TRBV4-1	NA	TRBJ2-2	CASSQRGTSNTGELFF	TGCGCCAGCAGCCAACGGGGGACTAGCAACACCGGGGAGCTGTTTTTT
NA	TRBV7-8	once	TRBJ2-3	CASSLAAGSTDTQYF	TGTGCCAGCAGCTTAGCGGCAGGGAGCACAGATACGCAGTATTTT
NA	TRBV20-1	NA	TRBJ2-1	CSAGEHNEQFF	TGCAGTGCTGGGGAGCATAATGAGCAGTTCTTC
NA	TRBV4-1	NA	TRBJ2-7	CASSQGPASGTISYEQYF	TGCGCCAGCAGCCAAGGGCCTGCTTCCGGGACAATCTCCTACGAGCAGTACTTC
NA	TRBV27	NA	TRBJ2-1	CASSSRDYSYNEQFF	TGTGCCAGCAGTTCCCGGGATTACTCCTACAATGAGCAGTTCTTC
TRBD2	TRBV4-1	NA	TRBJ2-2	CASSQNTLGLAGVGGELFF	TGCGCCAGCAGCCAAAATACCTTGGGACTAGCGGGAGTAGGCGGGGAGCTGTTTTTT
NA	TRBV30	NA	TRBJ2-7	CAWSVNREYDEQYF	TGTGCCTGGAGTGTAAACAGGGAGTACGACGAGCAGTACTTC
NA	TRBV9	NA	TRBJ2-7	CASSGRLDIYEQYF	TGTGCCAGCAGCGGACGACTAGATATCTACGAGCAGTACTTC
NA	TRBV29-1	NA	TRBJ1-2	CSVGQGYGYTF	TGCAGCGTTGGGCAGGGCTATGGCTACACCTTC
NA	TRBV18	NA	TRBJ2-7	CASSPRTDYEQYF	TGTGCCAGCTCACCTCGAACAGACTACGAGCAGTACTTC
TRBD1	TRBV6-5	NA	TRBJ1-5	CASRAQGTQPQHF	TGTGCCAGCAGAGCACAGGGGACTCAGCCCCAGCATTTT
NA	TRBV4-2	NA	TRBJ2-7	CASSQLTGTEQYF	TGTGCCAGCAGCCAACTAACCGGGACAGAGCAGTACTTC
NA	TRBV9	NA	TRBJ2-2	CASSGPGLKSGELFF	TGTGCCAGCAGCGGTCCGGGACTTAAATCGGGGGAGCTGTTTTTT
TRBD1	TRBV7-9	NA	TRBJ2-7	CASSFTGVAYEQYF	TGTGCCAGCAGCTTTACAGGGGTGGCTTACGAGCAGTACTTC
TRBD1	TRBV5-1	NA	TRBJ2-1	CASSLVVGQGSDEQFF	TGCGCCAGCAGCTTGGTGGTGGGACAGGGGTCGGATGAGCAGTTCTTC
TRBD1	TRBV9	NA	TRBJ1-1	CASSVGGGGEDKAFF	TGTGCCAGCAGCGTAGGAGGAGGGGGCGAAGATAAAGCTTTCTTT
NA	TRBV7-6	NA	TRBJ2-1	CASSLIYRGAEYNEQFF	TGTGCCAGCAGCTTAATCTACCGGGGGGCGGAGTACAATGAGCAGTTCTTC
TRBD2	TRBV4-2	NA	TRBJ2-7	CASSQALAGTVEQYF	TGTGCCAGCAGCCAAGCGCTAGCGGGAACTGTGGAGCAGTACTTC
NA	TRBV28	NA	TRBJ1-5	CASSGGQGNNQPQHF	TGTGCCAGCAGTGGGGGCCAGGGTAATAATCAGCCCCAGCATTTT
TRBD2	TRBV6-5	NA	TRBJ2-1	CASSRTASGLDEQFF	TGTGCCAGCAGCCGAACGGCTAGCGGGTTGGATGAGCAGTTCTTC
TRBD1	TRBV29-1	NA	TRBJ2-3	CSVEDPPIRQGSTDTQYF	TGCAGCGTTGAAGATCCGCCGATACGACAGGGGAGCACAGATACGCAGTATTTT
NA	TRBV29-1	NA	TRBJ2-1	CSGGGRAQAWEQFF	TGCAGCGGTGGGGGCCGGGCGCAGGCCTGGGAGCAGTTCTTC
NA	TRBV5-1	NA	TRBJ1-1	CASSLGGGDTEAFF	TGCGCCAGCAGCTTAGGGGGTGGGGACACTGAAGCTTTCTTT
TRBD2	TRBV14	NA	TRBJ2-3	CASSQPDRGGLAGAGDTQYF	TGTGCCAGCAGCCAACCGGACAGGGGAGGACTAGCGGGGGCGGGAGATACGCAGTATTTT
NA	TRBV28	NA	TRBJ2-2	CASTSRTGELFF	TGTGCCAGCACCTCGAGGACCGGGGAGCTGTTTTTT
NA	TRBV19	NA	TRBJ2-1	CASTTHSLLAGYNEQFF	TGTGCCAGTACAACCCATTCCCTACTAGCAGGATACAATGAGCAGTTCTTC
NA	TRBV6-1	NA	TRBJ1-5	CASSEQGNQPQHF	TGTGCCAGCAGTGAACAGGGCAATCAGCCCCAGCATTTT
TRBD1	TRBV6-6	NA	TRBJ2-7	CASSPGTGVPQYF	TGTGCCAGCAGCCCCGGGACAGGGGTTCCTCAGTACTTC
NA	TRBV9	NA	TRBJ2-7	CASSVGARAALYF	TGTGCCAGCAGCGTAGGGGCGAGGGCAGCACTGTACTTC
TRBD2	TRBV6-6	NA	TRBJ2-7	CASSSSGTSAYEQYF	TGTGCCAGCAGTTCCTCCGGGACTAGCGCCTACGAGCAGTACTTC
NA	TRBV28	NA	TRBJ1-1	CATLVSMNTEAFF	TGTGCCACCTTGGTTAGTATGAACACTGAAGCTTTCTTT
TRBD2	TRBV28	NA	TRBJ2-7	CASTSLREGFGYEQYF	TGTGCCAGCACCTCTCTCCGGGAGGGATTTGGCTACGAGCAGTACTTC
NA	TRBV28	NA	TRBJ2-7	CASSPGVSSLYEQYF	TGTGCCAGCAGCCCGGGTGTTTCCTCTCTCTACGAGCAGTACTTC
NA	TRBV6-5	NA	TRBJ2-5	CASSYSRTQETQYF	TGTGCCAGCAGTTACTCTCGGACACAAGAGACCCAGTACTTC
NA	TRBV7-9	NA	TRBJ1-1	CASSLIGRYTEAFF	TGTGCCAGCAGCTTAATAGGCAGGTACACTGAAGCTTTCTTT
NA	TRBV19	NA	TRBJ2-1	CASKVQTADNEQFF	TGTGCCAGTAAGGTTCAAACCGCGGACAATGAGCAGTTCTTC
NA	TRBV4-1	NA	TRBJ1-2	CASSQNRDYGYTF	TGCGCCAGCAGCCAGAACAGGGACTATGGCTACACCTTC
NA	TRBV28	NA	TRBJ2-3	CASQAYDTQYF	TGTGCCAGCCAGGCGTATGATACGCAGTATTTT
NA	TRBV6-1	NA	TRBJ2-2	CASSEGRGWAGELFF	TGTGCCAGCAGTGAAGGCCGGGGATGGGCCGGGGAGCTGTTTTTT
NA	TRBV6-5	NA	TRBJ1-4	CASRRHGEKLFF	TGTGCCAGCAGAAGACACGGTGAAAAACTGTTTTTT
NA	TRBV5-1	NA	TRBJ2-5	CASSLGSLAGETQYF	TGCGCCAGCAGCTTAGGAAGTCTAGCCGGTGAGACCCAGTACTTC
TRBD2	TRBV27	NA	TRBJ2-7	CASTGTSGEQYF	TGTGCCAGTACCGGGACTAGCGGCGAGCAGTACTTC
NA	TRBV7-9	NA	TRBJ2-5	CASSFLPETQYF	TGTGCCAGCAGCTTTCTACCAGAGACCCAGTACTTC
NA	TRBV7-9	NA	TRBJ1-1	CASSVQENTEAFF	TGTGCCAGCAGCGTCCAGGAAAACACTGAAGCTTTCTTT